The entry below gives a single T cell receptor beta chain sequence along with its context. This clone has a single count. Its antigen is still unknown. It has no much larger one-base neighbor in the sample; base qualities were not kept. The sample holds other DNA sequences that translate to the same CDR3. This sample stems from a study of shared clonotypes between healthy human individuals (dated by TCRdb to between 2020 and 2021). Looking at the study overall: The cohort comprised a couple of women and a few men aged 18 to 49 years. Leukapheresis yielded between about 0.8 and 9.5 billion PBMCs per donor. Per donor, three plates each were used for CD4 naive and CD4 memory, two for CD8 naive, and one for CD8 memory. Different laboratories and diverse techniques were used to prepare libraries and sequence TCR repertoires, to increase sequencing depth and limit assay-specific biases. To estimate repertoire size and how much clonotypes are shared between individuals, the study performed deep sequencing of blood TCR repertoires from five healthy adults.

The V end loses 0 bases and the J end loses 0 bases, and a stretch of 4 bases separates them. The CDR3 runs 14 residues from the cysteine to the phenylalanine. Left in the record is the CDR3 DNA by itself, 42 bases read in frame from the first base. For CDR1 and CDR2, the germline V gene lists SGDLS and YYNGEE. Overall study results and their limits: Because the study included a small number of donors, the genetic and exposure-history diversity represented was limited. Clonotypes shared by all four sorted-subset donors showed higher generation probabilities than non-shared clonotypes. Naive subsets generally had larger estimated clonotype richness than memory subsets did. Only blood was sampled, and tissue TCR repertoires likely differ from those in blood. Pairwise subsampling indicated that sequencing depth was expected to affect the degree of clonotype sharing among donors. Even with the large sequencing depth, rarefaction of the sorted-subset datasets indicated that sequencing was incomplete. Across a few donors, 5% to 6% of naive CD4, roughly 3.5% of naive CD8, 2.3% of memory CD4, and 0.4% of memory CD8 clonotypes were shared.

For the CD8 naive samples, CD45RO-negative cells were positively selected for CCR7, yielding a CD45RA+CCR7+ population from which TemRA cells were excluded. Healthy HIV-negative adults with no recently reported acute infections or vaccinations were included as donors. Only Caucasian adults living in Nashville, Tennessee, USA were represented among the donors. Blood was obtained by leukapheresis, after which PBMCs were separated by Ficoll-Histopaque density gradient centrifugation and cryopreserved in liquid nitrogen vapor phase. Purity and quantity of every magnetically sorted T cell population were checked by analytical flow cytometry. Genomic DNA was isolated from every sorted fraction and measured by UV absorbance on a Nanodrop 2000c. TCR CDR3 regions were amplified from genomic DNA by multiplex PCR using the deep immunoSEQ assay. Extracted genomic DNA from each cell subset was distributed evenly across all wells of several immunoSEQ 96-well plates, and each plate was treated as a replicate. For sorted subsets, approximately 210 ng of genomic DNA, equivalent to roughly 30,000 T cell genomes, went into each replicate PCR. The purified libraries were quantified using a Qubit 3.0 fluorometer, sized with a Bioanalyzer 2100, and then quantified again using the KAPA Library Quantification kit. Every immunoSEQ 96-well plate was sequenced on a separate single-read 150-cycle Illumina NextSeq 550 flow cell. As for the authors' bioinformatics: The immunoSEQ output contained only junctional sequences without quality scores, so filtering could not match that applied to full-length reads. Sequences were annotated with PyIR, a Python wrapper for IgBLAST v1.9, using IMGT germline references to assign V/J genes and CDR3. Reads with weak V/J assignments (E-value above 1e-6), missing CDR3, stop codons, out-of-frame junctions, or ambiguous translated residues were removed. V3J clonotypes were defined as sequences sharing an identical inferred V gene, J gene, and CDR3 amino acid sequence. The percentage overlap between two repertoires was calculated by dividing the number of shared unique clonotypes by the size of the smaller repertoire. Three approaches were used to assess repertoire richness: RTK rarefaction, the Chao1 estimator, and Recon v2.1 estimates of unobserved clonotypes. Generation probabilities were computed with OLGA for all TCRbeta clonotypes obtained by the gDNA method from several donors. The table comes from immuneACCESS by way of TCRdb, which keeps in-frame sequences with V and J called. Part of the clones is missing from these tables; in studies checked, under half for an unresolved V gene and the rest for unknown reasons. The V and J calls and clone size are taken from that table; D and trimming were inferred from the DNA. Within this sample are 800,000 to 950,000 clones, with around 96% of them counted one time only. The ten top clones hold under 0.25% of the sample.

The sequence joins TRBV9 to TRBJ1-5; the D gene remains uncertain. The sequence was obtained from a man aged 30-40 years in good health. Sequenced: naive CD8+ T cells sorted from blood. According to the study, the label for this sample's cell subset or site signals: CD45RA+CCR7+. The CDR3 loop reads CASSVGDSNQPQHF. The DNA reads TGTGCCAGCAGCGTAGGAGATAGCAATCAGCCCCAGCATTTT.